One and the same sample provided the 8 T cell receptor beta chains below, sequenced in a study of OX40 agonist ivuxolimab in advanced cancers. Clones were sequenced by immunoSEQ multiplex PCR, and TCRdb holds only the in-frame ones, with some missing. The sample includes 66,000 or so clones, roughly 81% of them seen just once. The material sequenced was CD4+ or CD8+ T cells sorted from blood, taken in a trial of the OX40 agonist ivuxolimab. These receptors were collected from an adult with an advanced solid tumor such as melanoma, head and neck, liver or kidney cancer.

The V call is TRBV6-1, the J call TRBJ1-3, with D maybe TRBD1 (5 bases). Germline CDR1 and CDR2: MNHNS and SASEGT. V was trimmed by 6 bases and J by 0 bases, leaving 9 bases between them. This CDR3 spans 14 amino acids. This chain's CDR3 is CASRPGYSGNTIYF. In nucleotides, the CDR3 is TGTGCCAGCAGGCCAGGGTACTCTGGAAACACCATATATTTT.

The chain combines TRBV9 with TRBJ1-4; D gene ambiguous. The CDR3 runs 13 residues. Trimming cost V 0 bases and J 10 bases, with 10 bases left between them. CDR1 SGDLS and CDR2 YYNGEE come from the germline V gene. The CDR3 spells CASSVGSAGKLFF. The CDR3 DNA reads TGTGCCAGCAGCGTAGGCTCGGCTGGAAAACTGTTTTTT.

CDR3 DNA sequence: TGTGCCAGTAGGGGAGCGGGGTCCTACAATGAGCAGTTCTTC. Amino acid sequence: CASRGAGSYNEQFF. The chain is built from TRBV19 and TRBJ2-1; 7 bases are a match to TRBD2. The V gene end was trimmed by 6 bases and the J gene end by 1 base; junction bases not matched to a gene: 3. Germline CDR1 LNHDA, CDR2 SQIVND (reference sequence). This CDR3 is built from 14 residues. The full variable domain, its missing parts supplied by reference TRBV19 and TRBJ2-1, is DGGITQSPKYLFRKEGQNVTLSCEQNLNHDAMYWYRQDPGQGLRLIYYSQIVNDFQKGDIAEGYSVSREKKESFPLTVTSAQKNPTAFYLCASRGAGSYNEQFFGPGTRLTVL.

This clone was counted a few times. The chain couples TRBV2 to TRBJ1-2; D gene unclear. Trimming shortened V by 4 bases and J by 6 bases, and 9 bases separated the two germline ends. The CDR3 runs 12 residues. Germline loops: CDR1 SNHLY, CDR2 FYNNEI. CDR3 protein: CASSVWLNGYTF. In DNA form, the CDR3 reads TGTGCCAGCAGTGTCTGGTTGAATGGCTACACCTTC.

This clone came up a few times. V usage is TRBV7-8 and J usage is TRBJ1-5; the match to TRBD1 covers 10 bases. The CDR3 covers 14 residues. Germline CDR1 SGHVS, CDR2 FQNEAQ. With 5 bases clipped from V and 6 bases from J, the junction kept 4 bases outside the gene matches. CDR3 sequence (DNA): TGTGCCAGCAGCCAAGGGACAGGGGCTCAGCCCCAGCATTTT. Protein sequence: CASSQGTGAQPQHF.

The gene calls are TRBV5-1 and TRBJ2-1; 7 positions agree with TRBD2. The J segment lost 8 bases and the V segment lost 5 bases, leaving 10 bases of the junction unmatched. CDR3 length: 14 residues. Germline V lookup: CDR1 SGHRS, CDR2 YFSETQ. CDR3 region: CASRTSPGGHEQFF. CDR3 in DNA: TGCGCCAGCAGAACAAGCCCGGGGGGACATGAGCAGTTCTTC.

This clone was recorded once. J is TRBJ1-5 and V is TRBV7-9; D is perhaps TRBD1 (5 bases). This CDR3 comprises 15 residues. V was shortened by 4 bases and J by 6 bases, with 16 bases between the two germline ends. Looked up from germline, CDR1 is SEHNR and CDR2 is FQNEAQ (reference sequence). The CDR3 coding sequence is TGTGCCAGCAGCTCGGACACATGGGGCGGTCAGCCCCAGCATTTT. As protein: CASSSDTWGGQPQHF. Full variable domain (outside the CDR3, taken from reference TRBV7-9 and TRBJ1-5): DTGVSQNPRHKITKRGQNVTFRCDPISEHNRLYWYRQTLGQGPEFLTYFQNEAQLEKSRLLSDRFSAERPKGSFSTLEIQRTEQGDSAMYLCASSSDTWGGQPQHFGDGTRLSIL.

CDR3 in amino acids: CASSRLGENTEAFF. In DNA, the CDR3 is TGTGCCAGCAGTAGGCTTGGAGAGAACACTGAAGCTTTCTTT. The chain has TRBV6-6 and TRBJ1-1; D not certain. CDR1 and CDR2 (germline): MNHNY, SVGAGI (reference sequence). The CDR3 runs 14 residues. The V end was cut by 5 bases, the J end by 1 base, with 11 bases between.